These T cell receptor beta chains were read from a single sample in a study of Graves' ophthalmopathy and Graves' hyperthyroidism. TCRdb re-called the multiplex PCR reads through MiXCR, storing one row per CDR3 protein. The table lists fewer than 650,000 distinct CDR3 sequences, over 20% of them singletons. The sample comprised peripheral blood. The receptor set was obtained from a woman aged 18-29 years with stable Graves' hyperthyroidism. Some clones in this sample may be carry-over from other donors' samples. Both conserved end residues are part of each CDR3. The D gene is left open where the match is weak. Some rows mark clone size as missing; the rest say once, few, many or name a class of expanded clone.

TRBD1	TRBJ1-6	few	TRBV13	CASSHRMRQGAHSHLHF
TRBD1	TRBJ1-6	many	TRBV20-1	CSARGQGNNSPLHF
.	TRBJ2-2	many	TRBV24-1	CATSESTFTGELFF
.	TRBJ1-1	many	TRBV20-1	CSAREVNTEAFF
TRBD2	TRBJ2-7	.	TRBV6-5	CASSLRPGLAVYEQYF
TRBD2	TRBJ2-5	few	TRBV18	CASSAVGGSGETQYF
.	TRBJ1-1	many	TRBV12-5	CASGSRLGSLNTEAFF
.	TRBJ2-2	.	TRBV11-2	CASSHGGRRDTGELFF
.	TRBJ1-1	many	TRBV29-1	CSVEDHGDGDTEAFF
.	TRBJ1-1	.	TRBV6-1	CASTSWSGGAEAFF
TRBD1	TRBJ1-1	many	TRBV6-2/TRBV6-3	CASRPPGRGRSMNTEAFF